The sequence of this T cell receptor beta chain was determined in a study of cytomegalovirus exposure and HLA in healthy donors. In the study overall: A subsequent analysis stated that the approximately 120 validation repertoires were run on the same platform as the approximately 710 first-cohort repertoires. Overall study results and limits: Among TCR sequences, most were rare, though some public TCRs appeared in many donors. The authors listed 150 to 200 TCR beta chains as cytomegalovirus-associated.

In regard to this clone: The antigen is not known.

The table came from immunoSEQ multiplex PCR; TCRdb's copy has only in-frame clones and leaves some out. Of roughly 70,000 clones in the sample, approximately 86% were seen once. This CDR3 spans 18 amino acids. Losses at the gene ends were 2 bases for V and 1 base for J; bases not matched to a gene: 8. Germline CDR1 is SGHNT and CDR2 is YYREEE (reference sequence). This TCR was sampled from a man between 25 and 39 years old in good health and CMV-seronegative. The sequencing sample was made of PBMCs. The chain employs TRBV5-4 and TRBJ2-7, with 14 bases identical to TRBD2. Here the CDR3 DNA reads TGTGCCAGCAGCTTTGGGACTAGCGGGGGCCGTTTTTCCTACGAGCAGTACTTC. The encoded protein is CASSFGTSGGRFSYEQYF. The entire variable domain, with the rest obtained from reference TRBV5-4 and TRBJ2-7, is as follows: ETGVTQSPTHLIKTRGQQVTLRCSSQSGHNTVSWYQQALGQGPQFIFQYYREEENGRGNFPPRFSGLQFPNYSSELNVNALELDDSALYLCASSFGTSGGRFSYEQYFGPGTRLTVT.